The entry below describes one T cell receptor (beta chain). Its antigen remains unknown. Germline V gene data show CDR1 as MNHEY and CDR2 as SVGAGI. Trimming at V came to 5 bases and at J to 3 bases, leaving 2 bases not matched to a gene. This CDR3 contains 14 residues. This record comes from a study of T-cell memory formation after mild COVID-19. Study as a whole: The study found TCR clusters largely donor specific.

TCRdb processed the 5' RACE reads anew with MiXCR; each CDR3 protein has one entry. The repertoire holds about 540,000 distinct CDR3 sequences, with roughly 20% as singletons. Study outcomes and limitations: Day 15 to 85 contracting clones showed balanced CD4/CD8; later expanders leaned CD4+. The study found contracting CD4+ clones mainly in CM and EM and contracting CD8+ clones in EMRA. Whether second-wave clones peaking at day 37 were SARS-CoV-2 specific went unconfirmed.

Sequencing was carried out using PBMCs or a T cell subset sorted from them (not recorded which). This TCR was recovered from an adult woman who had mild COVID-19 (a few samples of this study predate the infection). Cell type and time point are not known. The rearrangement links TRBV6-5 to TRBJ2-7; 12 nucleotides agree with TRBD2. The CDR3 sequence is CASSLAGGHYEQYF. CDR3 nucleotide sequence: TGTGCCAGCAGTCTAGCGGGGGGGCACTACGAGCAGTACTTC.